The rows below give T cell receptor beta chains drawn from one sample of a study of shared clonotypes between healthy human individuals. Some clones are missing from TCRdb's copy, which holds only in-frame ones; the method was immunoSEQ multiplex PCR. The table records nearly 2 million clones, less than 95% of them present only once. Sequenced input: naive CD8+ T cells sorted from blood. Every receptor here comes from a young man in good health. The conserved cysteine and the conserved F or W are not part of the CDR3 here. Some rows mark clone size as missing; the rest say once, few, many or name a class of expanded clone.

v_gene	j_gene	len	abundance	CDR3aa
TRBV7-9	TRBJ2-1	13	once	ASSFVLAGDNEQF
TRBV7-9	TRBJ1-4	12	NA	ASSLGGPDEKLF
TRBV4-2	TRBJ2-2	14	NA	ASSQPGLANTGELF
TRBV9	TRBJ1-3	12	NA	ASNGGDSGNTIY
TRBV10-3	TRBJ1-1	15	once	AISTQTVQREGTEAF
TRBV5-5	TRBJ2-7	11	once	ASSSGLAREQY
TRBV15	TRBJ2-7	16	NA	ATSRDYDEERSSYEQY
TRBV5-1	TRBJ2-7	14	NA	ASSSGSGTGYYEQY
TRBV7-9	TRBJ2-7	13	NA	ASSLGQGSSYEQY
TRBV4-1	TRBJ1-1	11	NA	ASSQTRNTEAF
TRBV27	TRBJ2-3	12	NA	ASSELDTGNTQY
TRBV1	TRBJ1-6	12	NA	TSSQWDRGVPLH
TRBV6-5	TRBJ2-2	13	NA	ASSPGQGVAGELF
TRBV9	TRBJ2-5	10	NA	ASSVAGETQY
TRBV7-3	TRBJ2-5	13	NA	ASSPGTSGAETQY
TRBV2	TRBJ2-7	16	NA	ASSEGTAILMGEYEQY
TRBV9	TRBJ1-1	11	few	ASSLGANTEAF
TRBV6-5	TRBJ1-1	13	NA	ASSYSSPGGTEAF
TRBV15	TRBJ2-7	12	NA	ATSSGQGANEQY
TRBV27	TRBJ2-1	12	NA	ASSLAQGVDEQF
TRBV13	TRBJ2-7	13	once	ASSFPGTPPNEQY
TRBV7-9	TRBJ2-3	14	NA	ASTLGAGGAGDTQY
TRBV6-1	TRBJ1-3	13	once	ASSGRDRGGNTIY
TRBV4-1	TRBJ1-2	12	NA	ASSHRTGGYGYT
TRBV11-2	TRBJ2-5	15	NA	ASSLGRLGGLQETQY
TRBV27	TRBJ1-5	12	NA	ASTGLGSNQPQH
TRBV19	TRBJ2-7	12	NA	ASRSGGPFYEQY
TRBV7-9	TRBJ1-6	10	NA	ASSRHNSPLH
TRBV6-5	TRBJ1-4	13	NA	ASARGTQPNEKLF
TRBV5-1	TRBJ1-1	11	NA	ASSPRGPTEAF
TRBV7-2	TRBJ2-7	11	NA	ASVAENHYEQY
TRBV2	TRBJ2-7	11	NA	ASLGGSSYEQY
TRBV19	TRBJ2-7	13	NA	ASSHGGRLTYEQY
TRBV7-8	TRBJ2-1	10	NA	ASSPPVGEQF
TRBV30	NA	9	NA	AWSSGNEQY
TRBV11-2	TRBJ2-1	13	NA	ASSLLAVSTDEQF
TRBV5-1	TRBJ1-2	13	once	ASSEGRGGDYGYT
TRBV5-4	TRBJ1-6	16	NA	ASSHETGGGSPFSPLH
TRBV30	TRBJ2-3	13	NA	AWDLGLAGPDTQY
TRBV27	TRBJ2-1	15	NA	ASSPGLAGRAYYEQF
TRBV7-3	TRBJ2-1	14	NA	ASSPLGGVSVNEQF
TRBV29-1	TRBJ2-6	13	NA	SVALSGSGANVLT
TRBV27	TRBJ2-5	12	NA	ASSLSPGAETQY
TRBV5-4	TRBJ2-5	12	NA	ASSLRVGGETQY
TRBV18	TRBJ1-6	13	NA	ASSPQGADYSPLH
TRBV2	TRBJ2-7	15	NA	ASSEQEQDTTSYEQC
TRBV7-8	TRBJ2-1	14	NA	ASSHGLAGVVSEQF
TRBV5-6	TRBJ2-7	12	NA	ASSNTLLTYEQY
TRBV11-2	TRBJ2-3	17	NA	ASSLELAGGHSYSDTQY
TRBV27	TRBJ2-2	13	NA	ASSDGTGIAGELF
TRBV29-1	TRBJ2-7	12	NA	SVEAPNREYEQY
TRBV10-3	TRBJ2-3	12	NA	AISEDNRADTQY
TRBV29-1	TRBJ2-7	11	NA	SVLGGYSYEQY
TRBV5-4	TRBJ1-1	10	few	ASTRGGTEAF
TRBV6-6	TRBJ1-4	12	NA	ASSQLATNEKLF
TRBV5-1	TRBJ1-2	12	NA	ASSWGAVTHGYT
TRBV4-1	TRBJ2-2	14	NA	ASSPRQGALSGELF
TRBV29-1	TRBJ2-1	12	NA	SVGDWNHFNEQF
TRBV29-1	TRBJ2-7	11	once	SVDSGPSYEQY